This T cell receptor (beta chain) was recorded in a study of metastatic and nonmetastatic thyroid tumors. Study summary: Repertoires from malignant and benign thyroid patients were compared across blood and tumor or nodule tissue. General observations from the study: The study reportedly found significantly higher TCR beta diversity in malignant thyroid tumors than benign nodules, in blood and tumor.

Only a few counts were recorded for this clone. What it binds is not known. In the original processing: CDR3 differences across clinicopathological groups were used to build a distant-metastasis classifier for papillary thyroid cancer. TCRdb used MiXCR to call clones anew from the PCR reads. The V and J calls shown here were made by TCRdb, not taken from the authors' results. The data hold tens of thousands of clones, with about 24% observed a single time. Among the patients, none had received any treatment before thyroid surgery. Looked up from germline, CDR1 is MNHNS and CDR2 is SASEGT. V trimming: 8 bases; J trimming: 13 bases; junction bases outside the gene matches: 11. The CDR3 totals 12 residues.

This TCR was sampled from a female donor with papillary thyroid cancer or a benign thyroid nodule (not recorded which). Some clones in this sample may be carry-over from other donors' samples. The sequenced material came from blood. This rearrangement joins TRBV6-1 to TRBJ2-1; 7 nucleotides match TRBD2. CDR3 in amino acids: CASGGGLCIQFF. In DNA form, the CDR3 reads TGTGCCAGCGGGGGGGGTCTCTGCATCCAGTTCTTC.